This is a list of T cell receptor beta chains from one sample in a study of T-cell reconstitution after alpha-beta-depleted transplantation in children. Each CDR3 protein is one row after TCRdb ran MiXCR on the PCR reads. The table records fewer than 400,000 distinct CDR3 sequences, around 21% of them present only once. The source was PBMCs from the stem cell graft donor, collected from the stem cell graft. Receptor source: a human donor who donated a stem cell graft to a child with acute myeloid leukemia. The CDR3 runs from the conserved cysteine through the conserved F or W. A D gene is named only where the DNA matches it firmly. Only part of the rows carry a size: once, few, many, or a class if the clone is expanded.

J,size,V,D,DNA,CDR3
TRBJ2-5,.,TRBV20-1,.,TGCAGTGCTAGAGATACGAGGCGCGTGGAGACCCAGTACTTC,CSARDTRRVETQYF
TRBJ1-1,.,TRBV12-3/TRBV12-4,.,TGTGCCAGCAGTTTATCGTTCGGCCGGGTTACTGAAGCTTTCTTT,CASSLSFGRVTEAFF
TRBJ2-7,.,TRBV3-1,TRBD1,TGTGCCAGCAGCCAAGCCGCGGGACAGGTCTACGAGCAGTACTTC,CASSQAAGQVYEQYF
TRBJ2-7,few,TRBV12-3/TRBV12-4,.,TGTGCCAGCAGTTTAGAGACATACTACGAGCAGTACTTC,CASSLETYYEQYF
TRBJ2-1,many,TRBV20-1,TRBD2,TGCAGTCCCTCGGGACTAGCGAATGAGCAGTTCTTC,CSPSGLANEQFF
TRBJ2-2,few,TRBV11-1,TRBD1,TGTGCCAGCAGCTTACTCGGGACAGGGGGAAGGAACACCGGGGAGCTGTTTTTT,CASSLLGTGGRNTGELFF
TRBJ2-1,few,TRBV27,TRBD2,TGTGCCAGCAGTTTATCGAGCGGGAGAGATGAGCAGTTCTTC,CASSLSSGRDEQFF
TRBJ2-7,many,TRBV20-1,.,TGCAGTGCGGGTGGGACTCTCATATCCTACGAGCAGTACTTC,CSAGGTLISYEQYF
TRBJ2-3,.,TRBV6-1,TRBD2,TGTGCCAGCAGGGGGGGGACTAGCGGGAGGGGAGATACGCAGTATTTT,CASRGGTSGRGDTQYF
TRBJ1-2,many,TRBV12-3/TRBV12-4,.,TGTGCCAGCAGTTTTCGGGGACACTATGGCTACACCTTC,CASSFRGHYGYTF
TRBJ2-2,few,TRBV27,TRBD2,TGTGCCAGCAGTTTATGGAACAGAGGGGGACTAGCGGGAGGTCCCACCGGGGAGCTGTTTTTT,CASSLWNRGGLAGGPTGELFF
TRBJ2-2,.,TRBV7-2,TRBD2,TGTGCCAGCAGCCAAGCGGGGGATCGGAGCGGGGAGCTGTTTTTT,CASSQAGDRSGELFF
TRBJ2-1,few,TRBV12-3/TRBV12-4,.,TGTGCCAGCAGTTTAGTACCTTACAATGAGCAGTTCTTC,CASSLVPYNEQFF
TRBJ2-5,many,TRBV7-9,.,TGTGCCAGCAGCTCGCCTCACAGGGCCCAAGAGACCCAGTACTTC,CASSSPHRAQETQYF
TRBJ2-1,few,TRBV4-2,.,TGTGCCAGCAGCCAGGGCGGGACGTCTTACAATGAGCAGTTCTTC,CASSQGGTSYNEQFF
TRBJ2-1,few,TRBV4-1,.,TGCGCCAGCAGTCCGGCCAGGGGTGCCTACAATGAGCAGTTCTTC,CASSPARGAYNEQFF
TRBJ2-7,many,TRBV29-1,.,TGCAGCGTTGAAGGGCAGTCCTACGAGCAGTACTTC,CSVEGQSYEQYF
TRBJ2-1,few,TRBV9,.,TGTGCCAGCAGCGTAGGAGGTACAAGACCCTACAATGAGCAGTTCTTC,CASSVGGTRPYNEQFF
TRBJ1-1,few,TRBV28,.,TGTGCCAGCTTTGAAGGACTTTACACTGAAGCTTTCTTT,CASFEGLYTEAFF
TRBJ2-3,.,TRBV12-3/TRBV12-4,.,TGTGCCAGCAGTTTACTATCGGGGACAAACACAGATACGCAGTATTTT,CASSLLSGTNTDTQYF
TRBJ2-2,.,TRBV7-2,.,TGTGCCAGCAGCTTGGCTCCATCAAAGAACACCGGGGAGCTGTTTTTT,CASSLAPSKNTGELFF
TRBJ1-4,.,TRBV29-1,TRBD1,TGCAGCGTTGCGCTACAGGGGGGAGTTGAAAAACTGTTTTTT,CSVALQGGVEKLFF
TRBJ1-5,many,TRBV12-3/TRBV12-4,.,TGTGCCAGCAGTTTAAGCACGGCCGTACAACATTTT,CASSLSTAVQHF
TRBJ2-7,few,TRBV4-1,TRBD2,TGCGCCAGCAGCCAAGAGGGGGGGGTCGAGCAGTACTTC,CASSQEGGVEQYF
TRBJ1-6,.,TRBV28,TRBD1,TGTGCCAGCAGTACTCGCACGACAGGGAGTTTGAATTCACCCCTCCACTTT,CASSTRTTGSLNSPLHF
TRBJ2-7,few,TRBV6-2/TRBV6-3,TRBD1,TGTGCCAGCAGTTACGCCCGGGACAGGCCCACCTACGAGCAGTACTTC,CASSYARDRPTYEQYF
TRBJ2-3,.,TRBV6-1,TRBD2,TGTGCCAGCAGCCGAGGGACTAGCAGCACAGATACGCAGTATTTT,CASSRGTSSTDTQYF
TRBJ1-2,.,TRBV12-3/TRBV12-4,.,TGTGCCGCCGATGACAGGCCCCATGGGGACTATGGCTACACCTTC,CAADDRPHGDYGYTF
TRBJ1-4,few,TRBV20-1,.,TGCAGTGCTAGTGGGGCAGCAACTAATGAAAAACTGTTTTTT,CSASGAATNEKLFF
TRBJ2-1,many,TRBV7-9,.,TGTGCCAGCAGCCCCGCAGGGTACAATGAGCAGTTCTTC,CASSPAGYNEQFF
TRBJ2-1,.,TRBV9,TRBD2,TGTGCCAGCAGCGGCGGGACTAGCGGTGACAATGAGCAGTTCTTC,CASSGGTSGDNEQFF
TRBJ2-7,few,TRBV4-1,TRBD2,TGCGCCAGCAGCCAAGTAGGCGGGAGGGCCTTCGAGCAGTACTTC,CASSQVGGRAFEQYF
TRBJ2-7,many,TRBV29-1,.,TGCAGCGTCCTCTCCTACGAGCAGTACTTC,CSVLSYEQYF
TRBJ2-5,few,TRBV20-1,.,TGCAGTGCTAGAGACCATTTGCGAGCCGGAGAGACCCAGTACTTC,CSARDHLRAGETQYF
TRBJ2-5,.,TRBV7-2,TRBD2,TGTGCCAGCAGCGGAGCGGGAGGAAGGGAGACCCAGTACTTC,CASSGAGGRETQYF
TRBJ2-7,many,TRBV29-1,.,TGCAGCGTTGAACGGGAAAGAGGCTACGAGCAGTACTTC,CSVERERGYEQYF
TRBJ1-1,many,TRBV5-6,TRBD1,TGTGCCAGCAGAGACAGGGGGCGGAAGAGTGAAGCTTTCTTT,CASRDRGRKSEAFF
TRBJ2-3,.,TRBV6-1,TRBD2,TGTGCCAGCAGCCGGACTAGCGGGCGTTTCGATACGCAGTATTTT,CASSRTSGRFDTQYF
TRBJ1-1,.,TRBV29-1,.,TGCAGCGTCAAAGGGGCTGGCACTGAAGCTTTCTTT,CSVKGAGTEAFF
TRBJ2-5,many,TRBV20-1,.,TGCAGTGCGAGGGGCTTGGAGACCCAGTACTTC,CSARGLETQYF
TRBJ2-1,many,TRBV18,.,TGTGCCAGCTCACCACGGGACTCAAGCTCCTACAATGAGCAGTTCTTC,CASSPRDSSSYNEQFF
TRBJ2-5,.,TRBV10-3,TRBD2,TGTGCCATCAGTGGCGGGACTACACAAGAGACCCAGTACTTC,CAISGGTTQETQYF
TRBJ2-1,many,TRBV7-9,TRBD2,TGTGCCAGCAGCTCCGGGACTAGCGCGTACAATGAGCAGTTCTTC,CASSSGTSAYNEQFF
TRBJ2-1,many,TRBV7-2,.,TGTGCCAGCAAGCTAGCCTCCTACAATGAGCAGTTCTTC,CASKLASYNEQFF
TRBJ2-4,few,TRBV9,.,TGTGCCAGCAGCCCCCTGGGGAGCAAGGACATTCAGTACTTC,CASSPLGSKDIQYF
TRBJ2-7,.,TRBV7-9,TRBD1,TGTGCCAGCAGCTTAGGACAGGGCTACGAGGAGTACTTC,CASSLGQGYEEYF
TRBJ2-7,few,TRBV7-3,TRBD2,TGTGCCAGCAGCTTACTCCGGACTAGCTACGAGCAGTACTTC,CASSLLRTSYEQYF
TRBJ2-1,.,TRBV5-1,.,TGCGCCAGCAGCTTGGCCGGTGGTGGGGGGGCTGAGGAGCAGTTCTTC,CASSLAGGGGAEEQFF